The 20 T cell receptor beta chains listed next were all sequenced from one sample in a study of blood T cell repertoires in COVID-19. The protocol was immunoSEQ multiplex PCR, while the TCRdb copy is restricted to in-frame clones and leaves out a portion. The sample carries roughly 260,000 clones, roughly 80% recorded once. Sample: PBMCs or T cells enriched from blood (not recorded which). These receptors all come from a woman aged 35 to 49 who had been exposed to COVID-19.

The V gene is TRBV2, the J gene TRBJ1-6, with TRBD1 matching 8 bases. Germline assignment: CDR1 SNHLY and CDR2 FYNNEI. CDR3 length equals 15 residues. The V and J ends lost 8 bases and 6 bases, in that order; junction bases with no gene match: 9. The CDR3 here is CASSPPGQANSPLHF. CDR3 in DNA: TGTGCCAGCTCACCTCCGGGACAGGCTAATTCACCCCTCCACTTT.

This rearrangement joins TRBV30 to TRBJ1-5; D not certain. The CDR3 runs to 12 residues. The germline CDR1 and CDR2 sequences are GTSNPN and SVGIG (reference sequence). The germline V and J ends were trimmed by 6 bases and 3 bases, with 9 bases remaining between them. CDR3 amino acids: CACGRTNQPQHF. In nucleotides, the CDR3 is TGTGCCTGTGGCAGAACCAATCAGCCCCAGCATTTT.

This chain joins TRBV7-2 and TRBJ1-5, with D possibly TRBD1 on 5 matching bases. The CDR3 extends over 15 amino acids. Per germline, CDR1 SGHTA and CDR2 FQGNSA. The ends were cut back, 5 bases at V and 7 bases at J, with 18 bases in the middle. CDR3 nucleotide sequence: TGTGCCAGCAGCCCCGACGGGGGGGGGTTCCAGCCCCAGCATTTT. Translating it yields CASSPDGGGFQPQHF.

The chain has TRBV19 and TRBJ2-5, with a tentative D call TRBD1 (7 bases). The CDR3 has 16 amino acids. The germline CDR1 and CDR2 sequences are LNHDA and SQIVND (reference sequence). V gave up 7 bases and J gave up 4 bases, with 22 bases separating them. CDR3 bases: TGTGCCAGTAACGGAGGGGACAGTACATGGGGAGAGACCCAGTACTTC. It translates to CASNGGDSTWGETQYF. Full variable domain (remainder filled in from reference TRBV19 and TRBJ2-5): DGGITQSPKYLFRKEGQNVTLSCEQNLNHDAMYWYRQDPGQGLRLIYYSQIVNDFQKGDIAEGYSVSREKKESFPLTVTSAQKNPTAFYLCASNGGDSTWGETQYFGPGTRLLVL.

The genes are TRBV7-9 and TRBJ1-6, with D possibly TRBD1 on 5 matching bases. V shed 1 base and J shed 9 bases, with 16 bases lying between them. The germline CDR1 and CDR2 sequences are SEHNR and FQNEAQ (reference sequence). CDR3 length: 16 amino acids. CDR3 sequence reads: CASSLGAGAGTSPLHF. The CDR3 DNA reads TGTGCCAGCAGCTTAGGGGCTGGGGCAGGTACTTCACCCCTCCACTTT.

The chain uses TRBV29-1 and TRBJ1-2, with TRBD1 identical over 7 bases. The length of the CDR3 is 15 residues. V was clipped by 2 bases and J by 4 bases; unmatched bases: 10. Germline V gene data show CDR1 as SQVTM and CDR2 as ANQGSEA. In nucleotides, the CDR3 is TGCAGCGTTGAAACCCCCACAGGGGCCTTCTATGGCTACACCTTC. The encoded protein is CSVETPTGAFYGYTF.

V and J are TRBV9 and TRBJ2-1; 9 nucleotides line up with TRBD2. The CDR3 runs to 16 residues. The trim removed 0 bases at V and 3 bases at J, leaving 4 bases unmatched. Germline V gene sequence: CDR1 SGDLS, CDR2 YYNGEE. The CDR3 spells CASSVGRRGGYNEQFF. CDR3 coding DNA: TGTGCCAGCAGCGTAGGTCGGCGGGGGGGCTACAATGAGCAGTTCTTC.

The rearrangement links TRBV12-5 to TRBJ2-3, with 8 bases lining up with TRBD2. V dropped 0 bases and J dropped 6; count of bases not matched to a gene: 14. The V gene's germline CDR1 is LGHNT and CDR2 FRNRAP. This CDR3 comprises 18 residues. The CDR3 protein is CASGLVYNLAGGFDTQYF. The CDR3 coding sequence is TGTGCTAGTGGTTTGGTATACAATTTGGCGGGGGGTTTCGATACGCAGTATTTT.

V and J are TRBV9 and TRBJ2-1, with 10 bases matching TRBD2. V lost 6 bases and J lost 5; bases outside the gene matches: 11. CDR1 and CDR2 from the germline V gene are SGDLS and YYNGEE. The length of the CDR3 is 16 residues. The CDR3 region has the DNA TGTGCCAGCAATCATGGCCCAGCGGGGGGGGACAATGAGCAGTTCTTC. As protein: CASNHGPAGGDNEQFF.

The chain combines TRBV18 with TRBJ2-2; TRBD1 matches 8 bases. The J segment lost 4 bases and the V segment lost 0 bases, leaving 7 bases of the junction unmatched. Germline lookup yields CDR1 KGHSH and CDR2 LQKENI. This CDR3 has 17 amino acids. The chain's CDR3 is CASSPPTGEEGTGELFF. The CDR3 region has the DNA TGTGCCAGCTCACCACCGACAGGGGAGGAAGGCACCGGGGAGCTGTTTTTT.

The chain joins TRBV9 to TRBJ2-3; D is possibly TRBD2 (6 bases). The CDR3 is 13 amino acids. The germline gives CDR1 SGDLS, CDR2 YYNGEE. Trimming left V 6 bases short and J 3 bases short, with 11 bases between. Written as DNA, the CDR3 is TGTGCCAGCACCATAGCGGAAACAGATACGCAGTATTTT. It codes for CASTIAETDTQYF. The variable domain in full, with the rest retrieved from reference TRBV9 and TRBJ2-3, is DSGVTQTPKHLITATGQRVTLRCSPRSGDLSVYWYQQSLDQGLQFLIQYYNGEERAKGNILERFSAQQFPDLHSELNLSSLELGDSALYFCASTIAETDTQYFGPGTRLTVL.

V usage is TRBV7-2 and J usage is TRBJ2-7; TRBD2 matches 12 bases. In germline, CDR1 is SGHTA, CDR2 FQGNSA. This CDR3 contains 16 residues. After removal of 1 base from V and 0 bases from J, the junction contained 1 base not matched to a gene. In DNA form, the CDR3 reads TGTGCCAGCAGCTTAGGACTAGCGGGGGACTCCTACGAGCAGTACTTC. Protein product: CASSLGLAGDSYEQYF.

The V call is TRBV7-3, the J call TRBJ2-3, with D uncertain. Germline lookup yields CDR1 SGHTA and CDR2 FQGTGA. CDR3 size: 13 residues. V lost 6 bases, J lost 4 bases, and 11 bases lay in between. In DNA form, the CDR3 reads TGTGCCAGCAGTCCCCGACTTTCAGATACGCAGTATTTT. This gives the protein CASSPRLSDTQYF. Supplemented by reference TRBV7-3 and TRBJ2-3, the full variable domain reads GAGVSQTPSNKVTEKGKYVELRCDPISGHTALYWYRQSLGQGPEFLIYFQGTGAADDSGLPNDRFFAVRPEGSVSTLKIQRTERGDSAVYLCASSPRLSDTQYFGPGTRLTVL.

The V and J genes are TRBV3-1 (or the pseudogene TRBV3-2) and TRBJ2-1; TRBD2 aligns across 9 bases. Germline V gives CDR1 LGHDT, CDR2 YNNKEL (reference sequence). The CDR3 sequence is 18 residues long. V lost 1 base to trimming and J lost 7 bases; unmatched junction nucleotides: 14. CDR3 bases: TGTGCCAGCAGCCAAGGACTAGCGGTTGGCCCGATGAGGAATGAGCAGTTCTTC. Amino acid sequence: CASSQGLAVGPMRNEQFF.

The chain combines TRBV4-2 with TRBJ2-2; 7 positions agree with TRBD2. Germline V CDR1 and CDR2: LGHNA, YNFKEQ. With V trimmed by 1 base and J by 0 bases, 5 bases remained unmatched. The CDR3 covers 17 residues. CDR3 sequence (DNA): TGTGCCAGCAGCCAAGGGGCGACTAGCACGAACACCGGGGAGCTGTTTTTT. Its translation: CASSQGATSTNTGELFF.

This clone appeared a few times. The V call is TRBV5-1, the J call TRBJ2-2, with 10 bases fitting TRBD1. Germline CDR1 reads SGHRS; CDR2 reads YFSETQ. V shed 1 base and J 4 bases; nucleotides not matched to a gene: 7. The CDR3 contains 17 residues. The chain's CDR3 is CASSLIVGQGGTGELFF. The CDR3 region has the DNA TGCGCCAGCAGCTTGATCGTTGGACAGGGGGGCACCGGGGAGCTGTTTTTT.

This clone showed up just once. The chain links TRBV2 to TRBJ2-2; TRBD2 agrees at 15 bases. With V trimmed by 5 bases and J by 2 bases, 9 bases remained unmatched. Germline V gives CDR1 SNHLY, CDR2 FYNNEI. This CDR3 is built from 19 residues. CDR3 amino acids: CASSSPGTSGGTNTGELFF. In nucleotides, the CDR3 is TGTGCCAGCAGTTCACCTGGGACTAGCGGGGGGACCAACACCGGGGAGCTGTTTTTT.

In this sample, this clone turned up once. V usage is TRBV2 and J usage is TRBJ1-2; 9 bases align to TRBD1. CDR3 size: 15 residues. CDR1 is SNHLY and CDR2 is FYNNEI in the germline V gene. With V trimmed by 5 bases and J by 8 bases, 12 bases remained unmatched. In DNA form, the CDR3 reads TGTGCCAGCAGTTCCTCGACAGGGGGAAGGCCAGGCTACACCTTC. Protein sequence: CASSSSTGGRPGYTF.

This chain links TRBV4-3 with TRBJ1-5; possible D gene TRBD1, 6 bases. The germline V and J ends were trimmed by 1 base and 6 bases, with 13 bases remaining between them. This CDR3 spans 15 amino acids. Germline loops: CDR1 LGHNA, CDR2 YSLEER. This CDR3 is CASSQGRGAGQPQHF. CDR3 coding DNA: TGCGCCAGCAGCCAAGGACGGGGGGCCGGTCAGCCCCAGCATTTT.

This rearrangement joins TRBV9 to TRBJ2-7; 9 bases align to TRBD1. The V segment lost 4 bases and the J segment 4 bases; nucleotides outside the gene matches: 9. CDR3 length: 15 residues. Germline CDR1 and CDR2: SGDLS and YYNGEE. This chain's CDR3 is CASSPWGTGLYEQYF. The CDR3 DNA follows: TGTGCCAGCAGCCCCTGGGGGACAGGGTTATACGAGCAGTACTTC. Drawing the rest from reference TRBV9 and TRBJ2-7, the complete variable domain is DSGVTQTPKHLITATGQRVTLRCSPRSGDLSVYWYQQSLDQGLQFLIQYYNGEERAKGNILERFSAQQFPDLHSELNLSSLELGDSALYFCASSPWGTGLYEQYFGPGTRLTVT.